The present TCR beta chain was sequenced within a study of identical twins (TCRdb year 2016). Some background on the complete study: TCR alpha and beta repertoires from monozygotic twins, unrelated adults of various ages and cord blood were deep-sequenced to test whether fetal clonotypes persist. To rule out contamination, the twin experiments were replicated at different times with different library preparation protocols. Study-wide conclusions, independent of this receptor: Conclusions relied on cross-sectional statistical analysis, since the same donors could not be followed over many years. Compared with coincidental sharing between unrelated individuals, an excess of low generation-probability sequences was observed among out-of-frame TCR alpha sequences shared between twins. Invariant T cells such as MAIT and iNKT could partly confound zero-insertion analyses, though diverse VJ usage argued against this for most clonotypes. Abundant cord blood beta clonotypes carried fewer insertions; young adult naive repertoires showed a weaker similar trend, while memory repertoires showed none. Out-of-frame TCR alpha sharing in monozygotic twins was systematically underestimated by recombination models, whereas sharing between unrelated individuals was in agreement with the recombination models. In beta out-of-frame sequences, excess twin sharing was weaker, because having fewer shared sequences lowered the signal-to-noise ratio.

The method was 5' RACE. Sequencing used an Illumina HiSeq 2000. Template switching added a universal primer binding site, and the final cDNA carried a unique molecular identifier that allowed TCR cDNA molecules to be counted accurately. Specific primers in the conserved constant-segment region were used to synthesize first-strand cDNA for TCR alpha and beta chains. To control for contamination, each cDNA library was double barcoded with a SMART-Mk sample barcode plus Illumina barcodes. TruSeq adapter sequences along with Illumina sample barcodes were introduced in two successive PCR steps. TCR alpha and beta cDNA libraries were sequenced on the Illumina HiSeq platform with custom primers. The original methods were these. Unique molecular identifiers were extracted from raw reads with MiGEC, and CDR3 positions were determined with MiXCR. Recombination models were inferred per individual with the repgenHMM and IGoR tools using an EM algorithm. The analysis of shared clonotypes was done with the tcR package in R, with sharing normalized by the product of cloneset sizes. Out-of-frame nonproductive sequences were analyzed to study raw recombination free of thymic and clonal selection effects. TCRdb handled the public reads itself, with Q25 trimming in fastp and clone calling in MiXCR, and kept productive beta chains. For every CDR3 protein sequence, its rows merge into one entry that carries the most common genes and DNA. TCRdb, not the original authors, processed these V and J calls. The sample yields about 500,000 distinct CDR3 sequences; around an eighth were counted once. 0.8% to 1% of the sample rests with the top ten.

CDR1 SGHRS and CDR2 YFSETQ are derived from the germline V gene. V was cut back by 4 bases and J by 6 bases, leaving a gap of 13 bases between them. The CDR3 numbers 13 residues from cysteine through phenylalanine. Only the CDR3 part of the read is kept: 39 bases, read in frame from the first base. This clonotype was recorded many times. This clone's antigen is unknown. Base qualities were left out, and no much larger clone turns up one base away. Every donor was a healthy Caucasian. Three pairs of female monozygotic twins, all aged about 18 to 30 years, were included in the twin cohort. CD4+ and CD8+ T cell populations were isolated with positive isolation kits from Invitrogen. These data were likewise used in another study, on yellow fever vaccine responses in identical twins. As described in the second report: The authors reported that the T cell response to vaccination in identical twins appeared partly convergent and partly personalized. In the study, vaccine-responding T cell clones were precisely tracked in identical twins.

The V and J segments used are TRBV5-1 and TRBJ1-1, with the D gene not clear enough to name. The sequence came from a woman aged 18-35 years in good health. The sample consisted of CD4+ T cells sorted from blood. The CDR3 in this case is CASSVGLGAEAFF. The nucleotide sequence reads TGCGCCAGCAGCGTGGGGTTGGGCGCTGAAGCTTTCTTT.